The clone carrying this T cell receptor (beta chain) was counted a few times. The antigen is unknown. Isolating PBMCs gave at least 6.5 million of these cells per sample. The authors extracted at least 5 micrograms of total RNA per sample. The second PCR ran roughly 6 to 11 cycles with a sample-barcoded 5' primer and J-beta primers. Every cDNA was tagged by a template-switch adaptor with 12 random nucleotides. TCRdb re-analysed the 5' RACE reads in MiXCR, keeping a single row per CDR3 protein. The sample yields under 850,000 distinct CDR3 sequences, 30% to 45% seen once. The source of the sample is a study of blood T cells in healthy people across ages. General study results and limits: Expanded clonotype shifts may have been confounded, as the donors had an unknown CMV status.

The CDR3 is 15 amino acids. Germline CDR1 LGHNA, CDR2 YNFKEQ. V was clipped by 0 bases and J by 3 bases, with 11 bases between them. The sample comprised blood. The sequence was collected from a man aged 18 to 29 in good health. The V and J genes are TRBV4-2 and TRBJ1-1; D may be TRBD1 (5 bases). The CDR3 nucleotides read TGTGCCAGCAGCCAAGATCTGGGACCAGACACTGAAGCTTTCTTT. Encoded protein: CASSQDLGPDTEAFF.